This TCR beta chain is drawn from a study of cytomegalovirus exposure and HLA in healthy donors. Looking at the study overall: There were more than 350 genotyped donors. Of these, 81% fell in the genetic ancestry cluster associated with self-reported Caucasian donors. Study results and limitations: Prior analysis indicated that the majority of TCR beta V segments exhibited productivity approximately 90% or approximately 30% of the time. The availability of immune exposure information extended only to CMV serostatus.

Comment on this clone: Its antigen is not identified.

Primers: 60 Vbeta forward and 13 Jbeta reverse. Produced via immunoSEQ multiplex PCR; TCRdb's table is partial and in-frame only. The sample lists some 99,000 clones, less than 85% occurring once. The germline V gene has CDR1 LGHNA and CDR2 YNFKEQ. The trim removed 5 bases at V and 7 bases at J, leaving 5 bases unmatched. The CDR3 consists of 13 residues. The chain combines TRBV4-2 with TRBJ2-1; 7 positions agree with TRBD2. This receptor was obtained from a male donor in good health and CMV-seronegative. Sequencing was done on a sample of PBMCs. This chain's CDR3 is CASSVASGNEQFF. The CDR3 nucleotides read TGTGCCAGCAGCGTCGCTAGCGGTAATGAGCAGTTCTTC.